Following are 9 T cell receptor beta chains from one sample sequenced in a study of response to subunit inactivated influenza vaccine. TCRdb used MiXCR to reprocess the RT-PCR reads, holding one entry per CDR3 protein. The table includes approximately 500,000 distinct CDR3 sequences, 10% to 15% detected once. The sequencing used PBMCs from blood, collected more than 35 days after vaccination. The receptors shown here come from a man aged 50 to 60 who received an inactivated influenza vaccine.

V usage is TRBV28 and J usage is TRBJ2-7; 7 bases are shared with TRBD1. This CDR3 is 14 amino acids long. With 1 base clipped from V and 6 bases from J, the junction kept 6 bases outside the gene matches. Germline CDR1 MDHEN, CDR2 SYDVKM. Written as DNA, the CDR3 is TGTGCCAGCAGTTTATCCTCCAGGGGGAGCGAGCAGTACTTC. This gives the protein CASSLSSRGSEQYF. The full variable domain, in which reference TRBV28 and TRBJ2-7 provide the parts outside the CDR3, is DVKVTQSSRYLVKRTGEKVFLECVQDMDHENMFWYRQDPGLGLRLIYFSYDVKMKEKGDIPEGYSVSREKKERFSLILESASTNQTSMYLCASSLSSRGSEQYFGPGTRLTVT.

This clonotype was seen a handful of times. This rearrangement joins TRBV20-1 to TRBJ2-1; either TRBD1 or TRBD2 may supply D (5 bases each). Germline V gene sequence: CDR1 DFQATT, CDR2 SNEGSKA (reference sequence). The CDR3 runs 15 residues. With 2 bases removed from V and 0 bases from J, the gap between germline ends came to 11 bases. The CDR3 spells CSARFGGSSYNEQFF. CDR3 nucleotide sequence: TGCAGTGCTAGATTTGGGGGAAGCTCCTACAATGAGCAGTTCTTC.

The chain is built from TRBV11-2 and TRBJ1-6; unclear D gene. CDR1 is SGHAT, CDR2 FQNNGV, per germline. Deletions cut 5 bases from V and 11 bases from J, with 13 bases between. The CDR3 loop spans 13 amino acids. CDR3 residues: CASSASAVPPLHF. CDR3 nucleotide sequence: TGTGCCAGCAGCGCTTCCGCCGTTCCACCCCTCCACTTT.

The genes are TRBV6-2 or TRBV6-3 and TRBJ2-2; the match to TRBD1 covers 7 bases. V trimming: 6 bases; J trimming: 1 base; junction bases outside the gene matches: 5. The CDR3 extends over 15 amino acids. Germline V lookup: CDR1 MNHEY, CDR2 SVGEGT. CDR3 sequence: CASRDDRVNTGELFF. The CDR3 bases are TGTGCCAGCAGAGACGACAGGGTGAACACCGGGGAGCTGTTTTTT.

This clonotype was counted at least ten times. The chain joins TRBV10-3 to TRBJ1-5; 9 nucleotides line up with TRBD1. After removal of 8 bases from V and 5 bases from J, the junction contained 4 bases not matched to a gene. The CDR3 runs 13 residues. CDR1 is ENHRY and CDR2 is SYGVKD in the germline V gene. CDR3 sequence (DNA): TGTGCCATCGGACAGGGGCCGGATCAGCCCCAGCATTTT. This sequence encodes CAIGQGPDQPQHF.

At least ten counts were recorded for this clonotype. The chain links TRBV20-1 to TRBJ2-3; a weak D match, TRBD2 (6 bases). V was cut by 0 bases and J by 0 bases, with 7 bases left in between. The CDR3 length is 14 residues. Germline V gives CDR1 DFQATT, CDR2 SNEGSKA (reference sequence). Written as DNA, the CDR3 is TGCAGTGCTAGAGATGGGACTAGCACAGATACGCAGTATTTT. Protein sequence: CSARDGTSTDTQYF.

The CDR3 here is CASSALRGETQYF. For the CDR3, the DNA is TGTGCCAGCAGTGCCCTCCGGGGGGAGACCCAGTACTTC. The chain couples TRBV25-1 to TRBJ2-5; weak D call: TRBD2 (6 bases). V was clipped by 4 bases and J by 5 bases, with 11 bases between them. This CDR3 is built from 13 residues. Germline V gives CDR1 MGHDK, CDR2 SYGVNS.

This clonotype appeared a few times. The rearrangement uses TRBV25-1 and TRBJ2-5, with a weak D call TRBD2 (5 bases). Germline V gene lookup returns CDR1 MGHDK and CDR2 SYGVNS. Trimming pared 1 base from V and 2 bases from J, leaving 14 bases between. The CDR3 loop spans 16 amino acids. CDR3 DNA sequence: TGTGCCAGCAGTGAATCTGGATGGACTTCTCAAGAGACCCAGTACTTC. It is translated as CASSESGWTSQETQYF.

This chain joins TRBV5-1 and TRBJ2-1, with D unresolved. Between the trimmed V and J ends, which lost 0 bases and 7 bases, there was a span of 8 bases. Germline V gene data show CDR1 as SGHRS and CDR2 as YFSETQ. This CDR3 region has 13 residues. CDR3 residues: CASSLGFGNEQFF. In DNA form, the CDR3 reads TGCGCCAGCAGCTTGGGGTTCGGGAATGAGCAGTTCTTC.